The 17 T cell receptor beta chains below come from one sample, sequenced in a study of regulatory T cells in long-lasting Graves disease (dated by TCRdb to the early 2020s). The library was made by multiplex PCR. The instrument given in TCRdb is Illumina HiSeq 4000. To build TCR beta libraries, CDR3 regions were amplified by Arm-PCR using iRepertoire HTBI primers. The raw public reads went through TCRdb reprocessing: fastp at Q25, MiXCR clone calling, in-frame beta chains kept. For every CDR3 protein sequence, its rows merge into one entry that carries the most common genes and DNA. This sample is represented by 510,000 or so distinct CDR3 sequences; around 13% of them were singletons. The ten largest clonotypes hold approximately 9% of the sample. This specimen's time point label, interpreted: newly diagnosed GD, antithyroid drugs for less than 3 months. For both TCR sequencing and RNA sequencing, RNA was extracted from PBMCs in TRIzol.

The same data also contributed to another study, on T cells in Graves' hyperthyroidism and ophthalmopathy.

The sample consisted of peripheral blood mononuclear cells (PBMCs), taken at new diagnosis, from a patient treated with antithyroid drugs. These receptors were collected from a woman under 40 with Graves disease. Donor details come from another sample of the same person, matched by shared clones.

The chain recombines TRBV19 with TRBJ2-2; no firm D call. CDR3 length: 15 residues. V lost 1 base and J lost 7, with 13 bases in between. Germline CDR1 and CDR2: LNHDA and SQIVND (reference sequence). In nucleotides, the CDR3 is TGTGCCAGTAGTATAGTAAGGCAACCCCGCGGGGAGCTGTTTTTT. Protein: CASSIVRQPRGELFF.

The sample holds many counts of this clonotype. The chain uses TRBV6-1 and TRBJ1-5; 7 nucleotides match TRBD1. V shed 6 bases and J 1 base; nucleotides not matched to a gene: 12. The CDR3 loop spans 17 amino acids. CDR1 is MNHNS and CDR2 is SASEGT in the germline V gene. Here the CDR3 DNA reads TGTGCCAGCAGCGCTGACAACAGGGGATACAGCAATCAGCCCCAGCATTTT. Protein sequence: CASSADNRGYSNQPQHF.

CDR3 DNA: TGTGCCAGCAGCTTACAGGCTGGGACAGGACTTAACTATGGCTACACCTTC. Protein: CASSLQAGTGLNYGYTF. V gene TRBV2 combines with J gene TRBJ1-2, with TRBD1 identical over 8 bases. The CDR3 covers 17 residues. With 6 bases clipped from V and 1 base from J, the junction kept 13 bases outside the gene matches. CDR1 SNHLY and CDR2 FYNNEI come from the germline V gene.

This clonotype has ten or more counts. The chain employs TRBV3-1 and TRBJ2-3; 7 positions match TRBD2. V gave up 4 bases and J gave up 1 base; unmatched junction bases: 11. The CDR3 covers 17 residues. Germline V lookup: CDR1 LGHDT, CDR2 YNNKEL (reference sequence). CDR3 sequence reads: CASSPLASAGGTDTQYF. DNA for the CDR3: TGTGCCAGCAGCCCCCTAGCCTCGGCGGGAGGCACAGATACGCAGTATTTT.

This clonotype was seen many times. The chain is built from TRBV18 and TRBJ2-1, with D unclear. Trimming took 2 bases from V and 6 from J, leaving 11 bases between them. Germline CDR1 reads KGHSH; CDR2 reads LQKENI. The CDR3 sequence is 14 residues long. The CDR3 spells CASSPGMAVNEQFF. The CDR3 nucleotides are TGTGCCAGCTCACCAGGAATGGCAGTCAATGAGCAGTTCTTC.

This clonotype was observed many times. For the CDR3, the DNA is TGTGCCTGGAAGGGAAGGGGACAGGAAATCTACGAGCAGTACTTC. Residues: CAWKGRGQEIYEQYF. V usage is TRBV30 and J usage is TRBJ2-7; TRBD1 aligns across 8 bases. Germline V gene lookup returns CDR1 GTSNPN and CDR2 SVGIG (reference sequence). V dropped 4 bases and J dropped 3; count of bases not matched to a gene: 11. The CDR3 spans 15 residues. Variable domain in full (rest from reference TRBV30 and TRBJ2-7): SQTIHQWPATLVQPVGSPLSLECTVEGTSNPNLYWYRQAAGRGLQLLFYSVGIGQISSEVPQNLSASRPQDRQFILSSKKLLLSDSGFYLCAWKGRGQEIYEQYFGPGTRLTVT.

V gene TRBV27 combines with J gene TRBJ2-6; D may be TRBD1 (5 bases). Trimming removed 3 bases from V and 1 base from J, with 10 bases in between. This CDR3 has 16 amino acids. Germline CDR1 MNHEY, CDR2 SMNVEV (reference sequence). CDR3 nucleotides: TGTGCCAGCAGTTTGAAGGGGCGTTCTGGGGCCAACGTCCTGACTTTC. Translated, it gives CASSLKGRSGANVLTF.

This clonotype was observed at least ten times. The chain couples TRBV10-2 to TRBJ2-7; unclear D gene. CDR1 WSHSY and CDR2 SAAADI come from the germline V gene. This CDR3 has 16 residues. V lost 6 bases and J lost 1, with 19 bases in between. The CDR3 reads CASRWGGGGSSYEQYF. The CDR3 DNA is TGCGCCAGCAGGTGGGGTGGCGGCGGTAGTTCCTACGAGCAGTACTTC.

A word on this clonotype: This likely reflects a read error, since a far larger clone is one base away. J is TRBJ2-7 and V is TRBV27, with D perhaps matching TRBD2 (6 bases). Trimming pared 5 bases from V and 6 bases from J, leaving 14 bases between. The germline V gene has CDR1 MNHEY and CDR2 SMNVEV (reference sequence). The CDR3 totals 13 residues. This CDR3 is CASSDLGTGEQYF. CDR3 bases: TGTGCCAGCAGTGACCTAGGGACTGGCGAGCAGTACTTC.

This clonotype has ten or more counts. This chain connects TRBV5-1 to TRBJ1-5; D not certain. Germline CDR1 reads SGHRS; CDR2 reads YFSETQ. V lost 4 bases and J 2 bases, leaving 7 bases between the germline ends. This CDR3 comprises 13 residues. The CDR3 region has the DNA TGCGCCAGCAGCGTTTTAGGCAATCAGCCCCAGCATTTT. The encoded protein is CASSVLGNQPQHF.

This clonotype occurred many times. The V and J genes are TRBV28 and TRBJ2-7, with unresolved D. CDR1 and CDR2 (germline): MDHEN, SYDVKM. Deletions cut 3 bases from V and 7 bases from J, with 19 bases between. There are 15 residues in the CDR3. CDR3 sequence reads: CASSFRSLGRWEQYF. CDR3 DNA sequence: TGTGCCAGCAGTTTCAGGTCTTTGGGCCGCTGGGAGCAGTACTTC.

Details on this clonotype: A read error may produce the germline difference seen at one junction end. The J gene is TRBJ2-5, the V gene TRBV12-3 or TRBV12-4, with 8 bases that match TRBD1. The CDR3 has 14 amino acids. The CDR3 reads CASSQGAAKETQHF. CDR3 bases: TGTGCCAGCAGCCAGGGGGCCGCAAAAGAGACCCAGCACTTC.

This clonotype was seen ten or more times. CDR3 sequence reads: CSARVGTEQYF. CDR3 sequence (DNA): TGCAGTGCTAGAGTAGGGACTGAGCAGTACTTC. The rearrangement uses TRBV20-1 and TRBJ2-7; D may be TRBD2 (6 bases). The length of the CDR3 is 11 residues. The V gene lost 1 base and the J gene lost 7 bases, with 8 bases spanning the gap. Germline loops: CDR1 DFQATT, CDR2 SNEGSKA (reference sequence).

V and J are TRBV29-1 and TRBJ2-1; 11 bases align to TRBD2. Germline CDR1 is SQVTM and CDR2 is ANQGSEA. V shed 4 bases, J shed 4 bases, and the junction held 3 bases outside the gene matches. This CDR3 comprises 14 residues. CDR3 bases: TGCAGCGTTGGGACTAGCGGGCCTTACAATGAGCAGTTCTTC. Protein product: CSVGTSGPYNEQFF.

This clonotype has a count of ten or more. The chain links TRBV12-3 or TRBV12-4 to TRBJ2-7, with D possibly matching TRBD1 (6 bases). Deletions cut 8 bases from V and 5 bases from J, with 13 bases between. This CDR3 spans 12 amino acids. As DNA, the CDR3 is TGTGCCAGCGCACAGGGTCCCGACGAGCAGTACTTC. Translated: CASAQGPDEQYF.

The chain employs TRBV27 and TRBJ2-6; 7 bases fit TRBD1. CDR1 MNHEY and CDR2 SMNVEV come from the germline V gene (reference sequence). The CDR3 length is 17 residues. V was clipped by 2 bases and J by 6 bases; unmatched bases: 10. Written as DNA, the CDR3 is TGTGCCAGCAGTTTAAGTATCTGGACAGGACAGGCCAACGTCCTGACTTTC. This translates into CASSLSIWTGQANVLTF.

The rearrangement uses TRBV12-3 or TRBV12-4 and TRBJ2-2; 15 bases are a match to TRBD2. The CDR3 totals 16 residues. Losses at the gene ends were 4 bases for V and 5 bases for J; bases not matched to a gene: 2. CDR3 residues: CASSYGLAGGTGELFF. The CDR3 bases are TGTGCCAGCAGTTACGGACTAGCGGGAGGGACCGGGGAGCTGTTTTTT.